This T cell receptor (beta chain) emerged from a study of blood T cell repertoires in COVID-19. The CDR3 loop spans 15 amino acids. Trimming removed 3 bases from V and 9 bases from J; junction bases left unmatched: 6. CDR1 LGHDT and CDR2 YNNKEL come from the germline V gene (reference sequence). TCRdb's table, derived via immunoSEQ multiplex PCR, lists solely in-frame clones and lacks some. This table holds about 280,000 clones, around 88% found once. What was sequenced was peripheral blood. The receptor was derived from a woman in her 30s who had recovered from COVID-19. V and J are TRBV3-1 (or the pseudogene TRBV3-2) and TRBJ1-6; 9 bases match TRBD1. CDR3 sequence reads: CASSQGDRDASPLHF. The DNA of the CDR3 is TGTGCCAGCAGCCAGGGGGACAGGGACGCTTCACCCCTCCACTTT.